This T cell receptor (beta chain) was recorded in a study of cytomegalovirus exposure and HLA in healthy donors. Measured with immunoSEQ multiplex PCR; TCRdb has only the in-frame clones, and not every one. The table includes roughly 310,000 clones, approximately 88% detected once. The CDR3 has 15 amino acids. Trimming removed 4 bases at V and 5 bases at J, with 14 bases between. Germline-derived CDR1 and CDR2 are SEHNR and FQNEAQ (reference sequence). This sequence originates from a man aged 30 to 39 in good health and CMV-seronegative. The material sequenced was PBMCs. The V and J genes are TRBV7-9 and TRBJ1-4; the D gene is possibly TRBD1 (6 bases). As DNA, the CDR3 is TGTGCCAGCAGCTCATACAGGGAGAGGAATGAAAAACTGTTTTTT. This encodes CASSSYRERNEKLFF.